This is a list of T cell receptor beta chains from one sample in a study of blood T cell repertoires in COVID-19. Clones were sequenced by immunoSEQ multiplex PCR, and TCRdb holds only the in-frame ones, with some missing. The sample lists roughly 160,000 clones, roughly 86% seen once, with less than 3% in the top ten. Material: peripheral blood. These TCRs come from an elderly woman with COVID-19, enrolled during active disease. Both conserved end residues are part of each CDR3. Each record gives: J gene, CDR3 length, clone size, V gene, D gene, CDR3 DNA, CDR3 protein. The D gene is left open where the match is weak. The listing skips clone size in some rows; elsewhere it reads once, few, many or a size class.

J gene: TRBJ1-2
CDR3 length: 15
clone size: once
V gene: TRBV9
D gene: TRBD1
CDR3 DNA: TGTGCCAGCAGCGCGTCGGACAGGGGAAACTATGGCTACACCTTC
CDR3 protein: CASSASDRGNYGYTF

J gene: TRBJ1-1
CDR3 length: 14
clone size: once
V gene: TRBV29-1
D gene: TRBD1
CDR3 DNA: TGCAGCGTTGAAAGACACAGGGGTGAAGCTGAAGCTTTCTTT
CDR3 protein: CSVERHRGEAEAFF

J gene: TRBJ2-5
CDR3 length: 14
clone size: -
V gene: TRBV27
D gene: TRBD1
CDR3 DNA: TGTGCCAGCAGTCCGTGGACAGGGCAAGAGACCCAGTACTTC
CDR3 protein: CASSPWTGQETQYF

J gene: TRBJ1-2
CDR3 length: 12
clone size: many
V gene: TRBV19
D gene: -
CDR3 DNA: TGTGCCAGTTCGAGGGAGGACTATGGCTACACCTTC
CDR3 protein: CASSREDYGYTF

J gene: TRBJ2-3
CDR3 length: 15
clone size: few
V gene: TRBV6-4
D gene: -
CDR3 DNA: TGTGCCAATCGAGTGGGCTCAGGTGGGACAGATACGCAGTATTTT
CDR3 protein: CANRVGSGGTDTQYF

J gene: TRBJ1-2
CDR3 length: 15
clone size: -
V gene: TRBV7-2
D gene: TRBD1
CDR3 DNA: TGTGCCAGCAGCCCAGCCCTGACAGGGTTGTATGGCTACACCTTC
CDR3 protein: CASSPALTGLYGYTF

J gene: TRBJ2-4
CDR3 length: 17
clone size: -
V gene: TRBV12-5
D gene: TRBD2
CDR3 DNA: TGTGCTAGTGGATATTGGCTAGCGGGCCCCGCCAAAAACATTCAGTACTTC
CDR3 protein: CASGYWLAGPAKNIQYF

J gene: TRBJ2-7
CDR3 length: 15
clone size: -
V gene: TRBV7-9
D gene: TRBD2
CDR3 DNA: TGTGCCAGCAGCTTCCTAGCGGGAGGTCCTACGGAGCAGTACTTC
CDR3 protein: CASSFLAGGPTEQYF

J gene: TRBJ1-5
CDR3 length: 15
clone size: -
V gene: TRBV18
D gene: TRBD1
CDR3 DNA: TGTGCCAGCTCGGGGACAGGCCGCGGGGGACAGCCCCAGCATTTT
CDR3 protein: CASSGTGRGGQPQHF

J gene: TRBJ1-2
CDR3 length: 13
clone size: -
V gene: TRBV4-2
D gene: -
CDR3 DNA: TGTGCCAGCAGCGTCGGGGTAAACTATGGCTACACCTTC
CDR3 protein: CASSVGVNYGYTF

J gene: TRBJ2-5
CDR3 length: 16
clone size: -
V gene: TRBV6-1
D gene: -
CDR3 DNA: TGTGCCAGCAGTGAATGGAGGGGAACAGGTCAAGAGACCCAGTACTTC
CDR3 protein: CASSEWRGTGQETQYF

J gene: TRBJ2-1
CDR3 length: 12
clone size: -
V gene: TRBV10-3
D gene: TRBD2
CDR3 DNA: TGTGCCATCAGTGGACTAGCGGATGAGCAGTTCTTC
CDR3 protein: CAISGLADEQFF

J gene: TRBJ2-2
CDR3 length: 14
clone size: -
V gene: TRBV18
D gene: -
CDR3 DNA: TGTGCCAGCTCAAGGACTGCGAACACCGGGGAGCTGTTTTTT
CDR3 protein: CASSRTANTGELFF

J gene: TRBJ2-2
CDR3 length: 12
clone size: -
V gene: TRBV10-3
D gene: -
CDR3 DNA: TGTGCCATCAGTGGTGGCTCCGGGGAGCTGTTTTTT
CDR3 protein: CAISGGSGELFF

J gene: TRBJ2-3
CDR3 length: 14
clone size: once
V gene: TRBV6-5
D gene: TRBD2
CDR3 DNA: TGTGCCAGTAGGACTAGCGGGAGATTAGATACGCAGTATTTT
CDR3 protein: CASRTSGRLDTQYF

J gene: TRBJ2-5
CDR3 length: 15
clone size: -
V gene: TRBV7-9
D gene: TRBD1
CDR3 DNA: TGTGCCAGCAGCTTAAGGTCAGGGGGAGACGAGACCCAGTACTTC
CDR3 protein: CASSLRSGGDETQYF

J gene: TRBJ2-2
CDR3 length: 17
clone size: -
V gene: TRBV6-6
D gene: TRBD1
CDR3 DNA: TGTGCCAGCAGTCCAGGACAGGGACGGGCGAACACCGGGGAGCTGTTTTTT
CDR3 protein: CASSPGQGRANTGELFF

J gene: TRBJ2-4
CDR3 length: 15
clone size: -
V gene: TRBV18
D gene: TRBD2
CDR3 DNA: TGTGCCAGCTCACCGGTTAGCGGGAGTATGGACATTCAGTACTTC
CDR3 protein: CASSPVSGSMDIQYF

J gene: TRBJ2-7
CDR3 length: 14
clone size: -
V gene: TRBV10-3
D gene: TRBD1
CDR3 DNA: TGTGCCATCAGGGGTCAGGGGGCCGTATACGAGCAGTACTTC
CDR3 protein: CAIRGQGAVYEQYF

J gene: TRBJ2-7
CDR3 length: 11
clone size: -
V gene: TRBV27
D gene: -
CDR3 DNA: TGTGCCAGCAGTTCCGGTCACGAGCAGTACTTC
CDR3 protein: CASSSGHEQYF

J gene: TRBJ2-1
CDR3 length: 16
clone size: -
V gene: TRBV7-2
D gene: TRBD2
CDR3 DNA: TGTGCCAGCAGCTCGAGCGGGGGGCACTCCTACAATGAGCAGTTCTTC
CDR3 protein: CASSSSGGHSYNEQFF

J gene: TRBJ1-2
CDR3 length: 13
clone size: -
V gene: TRBV5-4
D gene: -
CDR3 DNA: TGTGCCAGCAGCTTTCGGGGGTCTGCCGGCTACACCTTC
CDR3 protein: CASSFRGSAGYTF

J gene: TRBJ2-5
CDR3 length: 15
clone size: -
V gene: TRBV30
D gene: TRBD2
CDR3 DNA: TGTGCCTGGAGTTCAGGACTAGCGGGAGCAGAGACCCAGTACTTC
CDR3 protein: CAWSSGLAGAETQYF

J gene: TRBJ2-5
CDR3 length: 15
clone size: few
V gene: TRBV7-7
D gene: TRBD1
CDR3 DNA: TGTGCTAGCAGCTTAGCGGGGACAGGGGTCGAGACCCAGTACTTC
CDR3 protein: CASSLAGTGVETQYF

J gene: TRBJ2-5
CDR3 length: 15
clone size: once
V gene: TRBV7-2
D gene: -
CDR3 DNA: TGTGCCAGCAGCCTACCGGGACATGCGTCGGAGACCCAGTACTTC
CDR3 protein: CASSLPGHASETQYF